This T cell receptor (beta chain) was obtained from a study of cytomegalovirus exposure and HLA in healthy donors. General observations from the study: Altogether, 164 TCR beta chains were recorded as cytomegalovirus-associated. There were some public TCRs occurring in many donors, but most TCR sequences were rare. Most subjects had HLA-A and HLA-B alleles reportedly predicted accurately by TCR beta sequences.

Vbeta (60) and Jbeta (13) primers were used in the PCR. Clones were read by immunoSEQ multiplex PCR, and TCRdb kept only the in-frame ones, dropping some. The table lists about 200,000 clones, around 73% of them singletons. Notes on this clone: No antigen is known for it.

After removal of 8 bases from V and 4 bases from J, the junction contained 5 bases not matched to a gene. Germline V gives CDR1 MNHNS, CDR2 SASEGT. The CDR3 extends over 15 amino acids. Sequencing was carried out using PBMCs. This sequence joins TRBV6-1 and TRBJ2-3; TRBD2 aligns across 14 bases. The TCR sequence derives from a male donor in good health and CMV-seronegative. CDR3 sequence reads: CASPGTSGSPDTQYF. The CDR3 bases are TGTGCCAGCCCCGGGACTAGCGGGAGTCCAGATACGCAGTATTTT.